Each of the 32 T cell receptor beta chains below was sequenced from the same sample in a study of blood T cells in healthy people across ages. A J-beta primer mix and a sample-barcoded 5' primer were used in a second PCR of roughly 6 to 11 cycles. TCRdb re-called the 5' RACE reads through MiXCR, storing one row per CDR3 protein. This table holds some 900,000 distinct CDR3 sequences, more than 25% found once. Sequences were obtained from blood. The receptor set was obtained from an elderly woman in good health.

This clonotype was picked up many times. The V gene is TRBV20-1, the J gene TRBJ2-5, with D possibly being TRBD2 (5 bases). The ends were cut back, 2 bases at V and 6 bases at J, with 7 bases in the middle. The germline gives CDR1 DFQATT, CDR2 SNEGSKA (reference sequence). The CDR3 consists of 11 residues. CDR3 nucleotides: TGCAGTGCTAGAACTAGGCAGACCCAGTACTTC. As protein: CSARTRQTQYF.

The rearrangement links TRBV29-1 to TRBJ2-1; D possibly corresponds to TRBD2 (6 bases). Trimming pared 8 bases from V and 6 bases from J, leaving 26 bases between. The CDR3 length is 16 residues. The germline gives CDR1 SQVTM, CDR2 ANQGSEA. CDR3 protein: CSFIPTWGGAGNEQFF. The DNA of the CDR3 is TGCAGCTTTATACCTACTTGGGGCGGAGCGGGCAATGAGCAGTTCTTC.

The genes are TRBV21-1 and TRBJ2-5; the table assigns TRBD2, which was not confirmed against the DNA. The DNA matches TRBJ2-7 better at its end, which makes the J call doubtful. TRBV21-1 is flagged as a pseudogene. This CDR3 has 16 amino acids. CDR3 residues: CASSRGEGTDEDEQYF. CDR3 DNA: TGTGCCAGCAGCAGAGGGGAGGGCACGGATGAAGACGAGCAGTACTTC.

The chain joins TRBV5-5 to TRBJ1-3; D is unresolved. The germline gives CDR1 SGHKS, CDR2 YYEKEE (reference sequence). Trimming took 1 base from V and 0 from J, leaving 8 bases between them. This CDR3 is 15 amino acids long. The CDR3 sequence: CASSLPANSGNTIYF. The DNA of the CDR3 is TGTGCCAGCAGCTTGCCGGCTAACTCTGGAAACACCATATATTTT. Complete variable domain (other parts from reference TRBV5-5 and TRBJ1-3): DAGVTQSPTHLIKTRGQQVTLRCSPISGHKSVSWYQQVLGQGPQFIFQYYEKEERGRGNFPDRFSARQFPNYSSELNVNALLLGDSALYLCASSLPANSGNTIYFGEGSWLTVV.

The V call is TRBV11-2, the J call TRBJ2-7; a possible D gene is TRBD1 (5 bases). The CDR3 consists of 16 residues. CDR1 is SGHAT and CDR2 is FQNNGV in the germline V gene. The V gene lost 1 base and the J gene lost 2 bases, with 15 bases spanning the gap. The CDR3 sequence: CASSLVFQDTTYEQYF. The CDR3 coding sequence is TGTGCCAGCAGCTTAGTATTCCAGGACACGACCTACGAGCAGTACTTC.

The chain recombines TRBV4-3 with TRBJ2-5; TRBD2 aligns across 8 bases. The germline V gene encodes CDR1 LGHNA and CDR2 YSLEER. CDR3 length equals 14 residues. V was clipped by 3 bases and J by 4 bases; unmatched bases: 4. CDR3 DNA: TGCGCCAGCAGCCAGGGACTAGGGGGAGAGACCCAGTACTTC. Encoded protein: CASSQGLGGETQYF.

The chain joins TRBV11-2 to TRBJ1-2; perhaps TRBD1 as D (5 bases). V was cut by 3 bases and J by 8 bases, with 13 bases left in between. CDR3 size: 13 residues. Germline CDR1 is SGHAT and CDR2 is FQNNGV. The CDR3 is CASSFRASSGYTF. The CDR3 DNA sequence: TGTGCCAGCAGCTTCAGGGCCTCCTCCGGCTACACCTTC.

This clonotype has a count of ten or more. This rearrangement joins TRBV20-1 to TRBJ1-2; D perhaps matches TRBD1 (5 bases). This CDR3 is built from 12 residues. Trimming removed 3 bases from V and 5 bases from J, with 10 bases in between. Per germline, CDR1 DFQATT and CDR2 SNEGSKA (reference sequence). CDR3 region: CSASTGAYGYTF. The DNA of the CDR3 is TGCAGTGCTAGTACAGGCGCTTATGGCTACACCTTC.

A note on this clonotype: Possible read error: a much larger clone is one base away. The V and J genes are TRBV19 and TRBJ2-1; a possible D gene is TRBD1 (6 bases). The germline V gene encodes CDR1 LNHDA and CDR2 SQIVND (reference sequence). The length of the CDR3 is 12 residues. The CDR3 DNA is TGTGCCAGTAATAACAGGGCGGGTGAGCAGGTCTTC. Its protein product is CASNNRAGEQVF.

This clonotype was found many times. This rearrangement joins TRBV5-1 to TRBJ1-2, with D unresolved. The CDR3 consists of 13 residues. Trimming cost V 0 bases and J 3 bases, with 6 bases left between them. Germline V gives CDR1 SGHRS, CDR2 YFSETQ. The CDR3 DNA reads TGCGCCAGCAGCTTGGAACTGGACTATGGCTACACCTTC. It yields the protein CASSLELDYGYTF.

This clonotype turned up a few times. The V call is TRBV5-5, the J call TRBJ1-4; TRBD1 might be the D (5 bases). V gave up 6 bases and J gave up 0 bases, with 18 bases separating them. The CDR3 is 17 residues long. The germline V gene has CDR1 SGHKS and CDR2 YYEKEE (reference sequence). The CDR3 here is CASIRIWGQATNEKLFF. CDR3 nucleotides: TGTGCCAGCATAAGGATCTGGGGCCAGGCAACTAATGAAAAACTGTTTTTT.

This clonotype showed up many times. The V gene is TRBV20-1, the J gene TRBJ1-4; D gene uncertain. Germline-derived CDR1 and CDR2 are DFQATT and SNEGSKA (reference sequence). Trimming shortened V by 4 bases and J by 6 bases, and 15 bases separated the two germline ends. The CDR3 consists of 14 residues. The CDR3 protein is CSATPPSTHEKLFF. CDR3 DNA: TGCAGTGCTACTCCGCCGTCCACCCATGAAAAACTGTTTTTT.

This clonotype was counted a few times. The chain recombines TRBV6-1 with TRBJ2-4, with 12 bases identical to TRBD2. The J segment lost 13 bases and the V segment lost 5 bases, leaving 15 bases of the junction unmatched. The CDR3 is made up of 16 amino acids. Germline V gene lookup returns CDR1 MNHNS and CDR2 SASEGT. Here the CDR3 reads CASSHKIPSGGAAQYF. CDR3 DNA sequence: TGTGCCAGCAGTCATAAGATCCCTAGCGGGGGGGCCGCACAGTACTTC.

The chain is built from TRBV6-2 or TRBV6-3 and TRBJ1-6; 9 bases fit TRBD1. The CDR3 loop spans 14 amino acids. The junction had 4 bases not matched to a gene; V was cut back by 6 bases and J by 7 bases. Germline V gives CDR1 MNHEY, CDR2 SVGEGT. CDR3 nucleotide sequence: TGTGCCAGCAGACCCGACAGGGGGAATTCACCCCTCCACTTT. It translates to CASRPDRGNSPLHF.

This clonotype was counted ten times or more. The rearrangement uses TRBV6-2 or TRBV6-3 and TRBJ2-3; 7 nucleotides agree with TRBD2. Per the germline V gene, CDR1 is MNHEY and CDR2 is SVGEGT. V shed 4 bases, J shed 2 bases, and the junction held 15 bases outside the gene matches. The CDR3 has 18 amino acids. CDR3 sequence: CASSSHPGGGALTDTQYF. The CDR3 DNA is TGTGCCAGCAGTTCCCACCCTGGCGGGGGAGCTCTCACAGATACGCAGTATTTT.

This clonotype was seen repeatedly, ten times or more. The chain links TRBV6-2 or TRBV6-3 to TRBJ2-1; 11 bases map to TRBD1. This CDR3 has 16 residues. V lost 2 bases to trimming and J lost 6 bases; unmatched junction nucleotides: 6. Looked up from germline, CDR1 is MNHEY and CDR2 is SVGEGT. For the CDR3, the DNA is TGTGCCAGCAGTTACAAGAGGACAGGGGGCTTCAATGAGCAGTTCTTC. Translated: CASSYKRTGGFNEQFF.

This clonotype was found once. It may be a read error: a sequence one base away is much more abundant. The chain combines TRBV7-9 with TRBJ2-5; D may be TRBD2 (6 bases). The germline V gene has CDR1 SEHNR and CDR2 FQNEAQ (reference sequence). The CDR3 spans 12 residues. The CDR3 bases are TGTACCAGCTCGGAGGGGCGGGAGACCCAGTACTTC. This gives the protein CTSSEGRETQYF.

This clonotype was found a few times. A clone one base away is much larger, so this may be a read error. The J gene is TRBJ2-7, the V gene TRBV11-2; 7 bases map to TRBD1. The CDR3 runs to 17 residues. Germline values: CDR1 SGHAT, CDR2 FQNNGV. V trimming: 4 bases; J trimming: 9 bases; junction bases outside the gene matches: 21. As DNA, the CDR3 is TGTGCCAGCAGCTCTAGTGGTCAGGGGGTCTATCAAGGCTCGCAGTACTTC. As protein: CASSSSGQGVYQGSQYF.

The chain uses TRBV4-3 and TRBJ2-2; the match to TRBD1 covers 7 bases. The V segment lost 5 bases and the J segment 0 bases; nucleotides outside the gene matches: 3. CDR1 is LGHNA, CDR2 YSLEER, per germline. This CDR3 spans 15 amino acids. The CDR3 loop reads CASSKGQTNTGELFF. The DNA for the CDR3 is TGCGCCAGCAGCAAGGGACAGACGAACACCGGGGAGCTGTTTTTT.

In this sample, this clonotype turned up a few times. A much bigger clone sits one base away, suggesting this may be a read error. The rearrangement uses TRBV20-1 and TRBJ2-5, with 9 bases fitting TRBD2. The J call may not be correct, given that the DNA end is closer to TRBJ2-7. Germline V lookup: CDR1 DFQATT, CDR2 SNEGSKA (reference sequence). The CDR3 contains 17 residues. CDR3 sequence (DNA): TGCAGTGCTAGAGATGATGGACGAGCGGGGGGCCAAAACGAGCAGTACTTC. It translates to CSARDDGRAGGQNEQYF.

The table lists this clonotype with a count of one. The chain recombines TRBV6-5 with TRBJ2-1, with 10 bases that match TRBD1. V trimming: 8 bases; J trimming: 4 bases; junction bases outside the gene matches: 8. This CDR3 region has 15 residues. From germline, CDR1 is MNHEY and CDR2 SVGAGI. CDR3 in amino acids: CASQPTGQGYNEQFF. Written as DNA, the CDR3 is TGTGCCAGCCAGCCCACGGGACAGGGGTACAATGAGCAGTTCTTC.

In the case of this clonotype: A much larger clone lies one base from this, so it may be a read error. The V call is TRBV6-5, the J call TRBJ2-3; 9 nucleotides line up with TRBD1. J gave up 4 bases and V 0 bases, and 8 bases lay outside the gene matches. There are 17 residues in the CDR3. Germline V gives CDR1 MNHEY, CDR2 SVGAGI. CDR3 DNA sequence: TGTGCCAGCAGTTACTCGTCGGGACAGGGAATTCCAGATACGCAGTATTTT. This codes for CASSYSSGQGIPDTQYF.

This clonotype was seen ten or more times. V gene TRBV5-1 combines with J gene TRBJ1-1; D gene uncertain. CDR1 is SGHRS, CDR2 YFSETQ, per germline. CDR3 length equals 15 residues. Trimming cost V 0 bases and J 0 bases, with 9 bases left between them. The CDR3 DNA reads as TGCGCCAGCAGCTTGGACGGAAAGATGAACACTGAAGCTTTCTTT. Its protein is CASSLDGKMNTEAFF.

The genes are TRBV20-1 and TRBJ2-2; no clear D. Germline values: CDR1 DFQATT, CDR2 SNEGSKA (reference sequence). V was shortened by 3 bases and J by 4 bases, with 15 bases between the two germline ends. This CDR3 contains 15 residues. CDR3 sequence reads: CSASPSQQSTGELFF. The CDR3, as DNA: TGCAGTGCTAGTCCGTCACAGCAGAGCACCGGGGAGCTGTTTTTT.

On this clonotype: Being one base from a much bigger clone, this may be a read error. V and J are TRBV4-1 and TRBJ2-1; D gene uncertain. The germline V gene has CDR1 MGHRA and CDR2 YSYEKL. This CDR3 has 15 residues. V shed 5 bases and J shed 5 bases, with 16 bases lying between them. CDR3 region: CASSSEYGTNNEQFF. For the CDR3, the DNA is TGCGCCAGCAGCAGTGAGTACGGAACCAACAATGAGCAGTTCTTC.

Many counts were recorded for this clonotype. This sequence joins TRBV20-1 and TRBJ1-2; 12 bases map to TRBD1. V gave up 3 bases and J gave up 6 bases; unmatched junction bases: 8. The CDR3 loop spans 15 amino acids. The germline V gene has CDR1 DFQATT and CDR2 SNEGSKA (reference sequence). The DNA of the CDR3 is TGCAGTGCTAGGGGGGGACAGGGGGCAGTAGATGGCTACACCTTC. It specifies CSARGGQGAVDGYTF.

V usage is TRBV20-1 and J usage is TRBJ2-1; 9 nucleotides agree with TRBD2. The CDR3 totals 16 residues. Germline CDR1 DFQATT, CDR2 SNEGSKA (reference sequence). Unmatched junction bases numbered 11, after V lost 4 bases and J lost 4 bases. This CDR3 reads CSAKALTSGVYNEQFF. The CDR3 nucleotides are TGCAGTGCTAAAGCCCTGACTAGCGGCGTTTACAATGAGCAGTTCTTC.

A word on this clonotype: A much larger clone lies one base from this, so it may be a read error. This chain links TRBV4-2 with TRBJ2-7, with TRBD2 matching 13 bases. The CDR3 totals 15 residues. Germline values: CDR1 LGHNA, CDR2 YNFKEQ. The V and J ends lost 6 bases and 7 bases, in that order; junction bases with no gene match: 9. CDR3 loop: CASRTSGGAYNEQYF. DNA of the CDR3: TGTGCCAGCAGAACTAGCGGGGGGGCCTACAATGAGCAGTACTTC.

This clonotype was counted between two and nine times. This chain uses TRBV7-9 with TRBJ2-7; D possibly corresponds to TRBD1 (5 bases). The V end lost 5 bases, the J end lost 5 bases, and 16 bases lay between the germline ends. The germline CDR1 and CDR2 sequences are SEHNR and FQNEAQ (reference sequence). The CDR3 runs to 14 residues. CDR3 protein: CASSARQIGNEQYF. CDR3 DNA: TGTGCCAGCAGCGCCAGACAGATTGGCAACGAGCAGTACTTC.

In its sample, this clonotype was seen many times. The rearrangement links TRBV9 to TRBJ2-7, with D perhaps being TRBD1 or TRBD2 (5 bases each). CDR1 and CDR2 from the germline V gene are SGDLS and YYNGEE. CDR3 length equals 15 residues. V was cut by 0 bases and J by 1 base, with 11 bases left in between. CDR3 bases: TGTGCCAGCAGCGTAGGGGACGGACTGTCCTACGAGCAGTACTTC. Its protein product is CASSVGDGLSYEQYF.

There are many counts of this clonotype. The chain links TRBV4-3 to TRBJ2-3; D gene unclear. The ends were cut back, 4 bases at V and 6 bases at J, with 11 bases in the middle. This CDR3 region has 13 residues. Per germline, CDR1 LGHNA and CDR2 YSLEER. CDR3 nucleotide sequence: TGCGCCAGCAGCCCGCGGTCAGGTGATACGCAGTATTTT. Protein sequence: CASSPRSGDTQYF.

This clonotype showed up just a few times. The V call is TRBV27, the J call TRBJ2-6, with TRBD1 matching 11 bases. This CDR3 region has 20 residues. J was trimmed by 0 bases and V by 5 bases; bases with no gene match: 12. Germline CDR1 and CDR2: MNHEY and SMNVEV (reference sequence). CDR3 DNA sequence: TGTGCCAGCAGTCAGCCGAGGACAGGGGGCTTTAACTCTGGGGCCAACGTCCTGACTTTC. Protein product: CASSQPRTGGFNSGANVLTF.